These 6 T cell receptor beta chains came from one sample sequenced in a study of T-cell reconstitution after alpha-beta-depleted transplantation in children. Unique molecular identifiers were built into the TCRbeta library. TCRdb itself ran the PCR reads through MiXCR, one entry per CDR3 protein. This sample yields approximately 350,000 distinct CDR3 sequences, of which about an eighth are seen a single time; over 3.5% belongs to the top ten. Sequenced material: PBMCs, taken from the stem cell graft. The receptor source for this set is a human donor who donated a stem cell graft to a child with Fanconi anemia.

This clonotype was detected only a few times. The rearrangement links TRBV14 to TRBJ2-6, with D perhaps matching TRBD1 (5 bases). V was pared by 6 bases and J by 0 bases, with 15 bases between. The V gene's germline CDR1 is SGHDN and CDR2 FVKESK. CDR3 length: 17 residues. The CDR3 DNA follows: TGTGCCAGCAGTCTTCTTTCAGGGATCTCTGGGGCCAACGTCCTGACTTTC. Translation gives CASSLLSGISGANVLTF.

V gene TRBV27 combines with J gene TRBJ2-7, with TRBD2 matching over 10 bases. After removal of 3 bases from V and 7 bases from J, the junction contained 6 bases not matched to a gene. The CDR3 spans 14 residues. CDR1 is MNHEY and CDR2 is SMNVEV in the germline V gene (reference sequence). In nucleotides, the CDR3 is TGTGCCAGCAGTTTTAGCGGGGGGCTCCGGGAGCAGTACTTC. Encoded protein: CASSFSGGLREQYF.

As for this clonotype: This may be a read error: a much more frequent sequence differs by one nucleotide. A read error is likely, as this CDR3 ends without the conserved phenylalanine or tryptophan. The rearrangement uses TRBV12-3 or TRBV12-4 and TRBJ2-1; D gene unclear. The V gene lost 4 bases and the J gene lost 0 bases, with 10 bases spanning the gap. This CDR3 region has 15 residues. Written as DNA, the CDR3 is TGTGCCAGCAGTTCCGGGTGGGGCTCCTACAATGAGCAGTTCTGC. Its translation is CASSSGWGSYNEQFC.

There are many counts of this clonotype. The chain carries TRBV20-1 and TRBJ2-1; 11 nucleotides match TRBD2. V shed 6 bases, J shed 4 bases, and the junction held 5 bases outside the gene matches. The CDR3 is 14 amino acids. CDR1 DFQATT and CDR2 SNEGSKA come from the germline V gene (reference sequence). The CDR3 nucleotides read TGCAGTGCCATCGTAGCGGGGGGGTACAATGAGCAGTTCTTC. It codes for CSAIVAGGYNEQFF.

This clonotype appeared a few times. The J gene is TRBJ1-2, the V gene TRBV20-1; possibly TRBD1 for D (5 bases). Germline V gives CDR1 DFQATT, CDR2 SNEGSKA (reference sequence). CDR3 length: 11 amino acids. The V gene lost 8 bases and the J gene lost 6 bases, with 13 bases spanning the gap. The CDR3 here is CSILMGHGYTF. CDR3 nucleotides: TGCAGTATCCTTATGGGACATGGCTACACCTTC.

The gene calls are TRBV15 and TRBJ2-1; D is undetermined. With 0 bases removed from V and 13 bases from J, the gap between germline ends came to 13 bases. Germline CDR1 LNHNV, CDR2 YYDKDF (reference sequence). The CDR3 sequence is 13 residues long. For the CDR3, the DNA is TGTGCCACCAGCAGAGATCAACAGTTTATTCAGTTCTTC. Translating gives CATSRDQQFIQFF.